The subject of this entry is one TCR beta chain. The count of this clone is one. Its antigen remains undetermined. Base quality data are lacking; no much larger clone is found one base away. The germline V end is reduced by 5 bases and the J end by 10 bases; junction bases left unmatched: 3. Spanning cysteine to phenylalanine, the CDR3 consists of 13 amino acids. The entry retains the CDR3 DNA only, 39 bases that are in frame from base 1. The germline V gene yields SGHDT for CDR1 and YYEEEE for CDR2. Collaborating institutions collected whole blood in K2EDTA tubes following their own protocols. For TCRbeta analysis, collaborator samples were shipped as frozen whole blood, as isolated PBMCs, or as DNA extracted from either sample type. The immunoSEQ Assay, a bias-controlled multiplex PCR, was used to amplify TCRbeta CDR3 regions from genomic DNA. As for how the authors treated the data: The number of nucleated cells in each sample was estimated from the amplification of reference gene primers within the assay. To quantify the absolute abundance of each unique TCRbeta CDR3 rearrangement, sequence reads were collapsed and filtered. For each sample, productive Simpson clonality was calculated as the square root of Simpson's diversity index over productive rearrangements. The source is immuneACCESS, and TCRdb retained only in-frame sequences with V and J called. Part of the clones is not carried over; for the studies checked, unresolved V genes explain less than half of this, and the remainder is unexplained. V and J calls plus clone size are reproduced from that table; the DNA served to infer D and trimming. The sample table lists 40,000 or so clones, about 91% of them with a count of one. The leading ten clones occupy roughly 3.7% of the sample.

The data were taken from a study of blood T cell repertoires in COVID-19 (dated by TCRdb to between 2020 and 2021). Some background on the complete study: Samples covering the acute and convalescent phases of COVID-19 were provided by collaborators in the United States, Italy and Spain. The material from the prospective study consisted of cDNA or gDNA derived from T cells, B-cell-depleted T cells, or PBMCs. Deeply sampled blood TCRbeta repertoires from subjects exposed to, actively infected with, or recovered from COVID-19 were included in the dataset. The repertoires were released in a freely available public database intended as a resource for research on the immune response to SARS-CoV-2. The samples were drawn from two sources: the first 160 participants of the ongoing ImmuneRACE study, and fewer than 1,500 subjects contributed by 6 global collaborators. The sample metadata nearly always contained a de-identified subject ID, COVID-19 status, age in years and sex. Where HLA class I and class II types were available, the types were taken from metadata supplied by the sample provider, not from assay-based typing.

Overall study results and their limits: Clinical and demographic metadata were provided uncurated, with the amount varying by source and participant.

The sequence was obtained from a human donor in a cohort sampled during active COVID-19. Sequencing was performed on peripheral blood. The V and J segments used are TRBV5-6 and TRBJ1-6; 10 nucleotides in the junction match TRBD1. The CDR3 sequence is CASRRQGASPLHF. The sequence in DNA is TGTGCCAGCAGGAGACAGGGGGCCTCACCCCTCCACTTT.